Presented here are 30 T cell receptor beta chains from one specimen sequenced in a study of T cells in Graves' hyperthyroidism and ophthalmopathy. Amplification of TCR beta CDR3 regions was performed using RNA transcripts as template. Carried out on the TCR CDR3, a first-round RT-PCR used the HTBI primer set. TCRdb fed the multiplex PCR reads into MiXCR, producing one record per CDR3 protein. The table lists 300,000 or so distinct CDR3 sequences, 16% of them singletons. The sequenced sample consisted of blood. The origin of the receptors is a man aged 25-40 years with Graves' hyperthyroidism.

This clonotype occurred many times. V is TRBV20-1 and J is TRBJ2-7; TRBD2 matches at 9 bases. The CDR3 sequence is 15 residues long. V lost 5 bases and J lost 6; bases outside the gene matches: 14. Germline V gives CDR1 DFQATT, CDR2 SNEGSKA (reference sequence). Here the CDR3 DNA reads TGCAGTGCTGAGCGGGAGGCCAGTACATCCGGCGAGCAGTACTTC. Its protein product is CSAEREASTSGEQYF.

This clonotype showed up many times. Here the CDR3 DNA reads TGCAGTGCTAGAGATTTTATTAGCGGCTACAATGAGCAGTTCTTC. Its protein is CSARDFISGYNEQFF. This chain links TRBV20-1 with TRBJ2-1; possibly TRBD2 for D (6 bases). The CDR3 sequence is 15 residues long. Trimming took 0 bases from V and 3 from J, leaving 12 bases between them. In germline, CDR1 is DFQATT, CDR2 SNEGSKA (reference sequence).

Sample share makes this clonotype medium-sized. The V and J genes are TRBV11-2 and TRBJ2-1; no firm D call. Germline-derived CDR1 and CDR2 are SGHAT and FQNNGV. The CDR3 sequence is 15 residues long. The V gene lost 1 base and the J gene lost 1 base, with 8 bases spanning the gap. The CDR3 sequence is CASSLGERSYNEQFF. The CDR3 bases are TGTGCCAGCAGCTTAGGCGAGAGGTCCTACAATGAGCAGTTCTTC.

This clonotype was observed at least ten times. V and J are TRBV20-1 and TRBJ1-1; D call uncertain. The germline V and J ends were trimmed by 0 bases and 0 bases, with 5 bases remaining between them. The germline V gene encodes CDR1 DFQATT and CDR2 SNEGSKA (reference sequence). This CDR3 comprises 13 residues. CDR3 amino acids: CSAREDLNTEAFF. For the CDR3, the DNA is TGCAGTGCTAGAGAGGACCTGAACACTGAAGCTTTCTTT.

V usage is TRBV10-3 and J usage is TRBJ1-2; D not resolved. The CDR3 totals 14 residues. Looked up from germline, CDR1 is ENHRY and CDR2 is SYGVKD. V was clipped by 0 bases and J by 7 bases, with 12 bases between them. CDR3 sequence (DNA): TGTGCCATCAGTGAGTCGAAAGCGGCAGCTGGCTACACCTTC. As protein: CAISESKAAAGYTF.

V gene TRBV19 combines with J gene TRBJ2-5, with D maybe TRBD2 (6 bases). V lost 6 bases, J lost 7 bases, and 18 bases lay in between. Germline loops: CDR1 LNHDA, CDR2 SQIVND (reference sequence). The CDR3 runs to 14 residues. This CDR3 reads CASRVEGSPGTQYF. CDR3 bases: TGTGCCAGTAGGGTGGAGGGCAGCCCAGGGACCCAGTACTTC.

The V gene is TRBV29-1, the J gene TRBJ2-7, with D perhaps assigned TRBD1 or TRBD2 (7 bases each). Germline CDR1 is SQVTM and CDR2 is ANQGSEA. The CDR3 is 11 amino acids. The V end lost 7 bases, the J end lost 4 bases, and 11 bases lay between the germline ends. The CDR3 bases are TGCAGCGCAGGGGGGGGGTACGAGCAGTACTTC. It specifies CSAGGGYEQYF.

This clonotype showed up many times. The chain links TRBV28 to TRBJ2-7; 13 nucleotides agree with TRBD2. This CDR3 region has 15 residues. Germline values: CDR1 MDHEN, CDR2 SYDVKM. V lost 6 bases, J lost 4 bases, and 6 bases stayed unmatched. The CDR3 here is CASRGGLAGVYEQYF. The CDR3 nucleotides read TGTGCCAGCAGGGGAGGACTAGCGGGAGTTTACGAGCAGTACTTC. Full variable domain (remainder filled in from reference TRBV28 and TRBJ2-7): DVKVTQSSRYLVKRTGEKVFLECVQDMDHENMFWYRQDPGLGLRLIYFSYDVKMKEKGDIPEGYSVSREKKERFSLILESASTNQTSMYLCASRGGLAGVYEQYFGPGTRLTVT.

This clonotype was counted many times. V and J are TRBV28 and TRBJ2-1, with 9 bases aligning to TRBD2. V lost 4 bases and J lost 3; bases outside the gene matches: 10. The CDR3 is made up of 17 amino acids. In germline, CDR1 is MDHEN, CDR2 SYDVKM. CDR3 protein: CASSSDSRLADYNEQFF. DNA for the CDR3: TGTGCCAGCAGTTCCGACTCACGACTAGCGGACTACAATGAGCAGTTCTTC.

This clonotype was observed at least ten times. This chain uses TRBV3-1 with TRBJ1-2, with a tentative D call TRBD1 (6 bases). V was cut by 4 bases and J by 4 bases, with 10 bases left in between. This CDR3 comprises 13 residues. Germline loops: CDR1 LGHDT, CDR2 YNNKEL (reference sequence). The DNA for the CDR3 is TGTGCCAGCAGCCCACAGGGTACCTATGGCTACACCTTC. Protein: CASSPQGTYGYTF.

This clonotype showed up many times. The V gene is TRBV28, the J gene TRBJ1-5, with D maybe TRBD1 (5 bases). Germline loops: CDR1 MDHEN, CDR2 SYDVKM. Trimming cost V 7 bases and J 1 base, with 11 bases left between them. The CDR3 length is 14 residues. This CDR3 is CASILGQSNQPQHF. CDR3 coding DNA: TGTGCCAGCATCCTTGGACAAAGCAATCAGCCCCAGCATTTT.

Notes on this clonotype: This CDR3 is missing its conserved last phenylalanine or tryptophan, likely due to a read error. J is TRBJ1-1 and V is TRBV7-9; tentative D call: TRBD1 (5 bases). The CDR3 sequence is 14 residues long. Trimming shortened V by 5 bases and J by 1 base, and 11 bases separated the two germline ends. In germline, CDR1 is SEHNR, CDR2 FQNEAQ (reference sequence). The CDR3 spells CASSGRTPNTEAFL. CDR3 bases: TGTGCCAGCAGCGGGCGGACACCGAACACTGAAGCTTTCCTT.

This clonotype was found many times. Germline and junction disagree at one end, which may indicate a read error. This chain joins TRBV7-3 and TRBJ2-6; tentative D call: TRBD1 (7 bases). From germline, CDR1 is SGHTA and CDR2 FQGTGA. CDR3 length: 13 amino acids. Written as DNA, the CDR3 is TGTGCCAGCAGCTCCCAGGGGGGCAACGTCCTGACTTTC. Protein product: CASSSQGGNVLTF.

This clonotype was detected many times. This chain connects TRBV12-3 or TRBV12-4 to TRBJ2-7; 11 nucleotides align to TRBD2. V was clipped by 8 bases and J by 4 bases; unmatched bases: 7. This CDR3 comprises 14 residues. CDR3 in DNA: TGTGCCAGCTCCTTTAGCGGGAGGGGGTACGAGCAGTACTTC. Encoded protein: CASSFSGRGYEQYF.

The V and J genes are TRBV28 and TRBJ1-6, with D maybe TRBD1 (6 bases). Trimming stripped 1 base from V and 5 bases from J, with 9 bases between. This CDR3 spans 15 amino acids. Germline values: CDR1 MDHEN, CDR2 SYDVKM. The CDR3 spells CASSLSAGDNSPLHF. The DNA of the CDR3 is TGTGCCAGCAGTTTATCAGCAGGGGATAATTCACCCCTCCACTTT.

The gene calls are TRBV19 and TRBJ2-1, with no clear D. CDR3 length: 12 amino acids. Per germline, CDR1 LNHDA and CDR2 SQIVND (reference sequence). V was pared by 3 bases and J by 10 bases, with 10 bases between. Here the CDR3 reads CASSIWSSEQFF. The CDR3 region has the DNA TGTGCCAGTAGTATTTGGTCGTCGGAGCAGTTCTTC.

This clonotype was counted between two and nine times. The chain couples TRBV28 to TRBJ1-2, with D possibly matching TRBD1 (6 bases). The germline V and J ends were trimmed by 5 bases and 2 bases, with 9 bases remaining between them. The CDR3 length is 13 residues. Germline V gene lookup returns CDR1 MDHEN and CDR2 SYDVKM. Here the CDR3 DNA reads TGTGCCAGCAGTGAACAGGGAAACTATGGCTACACCTTC. Encoded protein: CASSEQGNYGYTF.

The gene calls are TRBV29-1 and TRBJ1-3; D uncertain. This CDR3 is 12 amino acids long. The ends were cut back, 3 bases at V and 7 bases at J, with 10 bases in the middle. Germline CDR1 reads SQVTM; CDR2 reads ANQGSEA. The CDR3 is CSVEEAWNTIYF. CDR3 sequence (DNA): TGCAGCGTTGAGGAGGCTTGGAACACCATATATTTT.

The chain uses TRBV20-1 and TRBJ2-3; D may match TRBD1 or TRBD2 (5 bases each). CDR1 DFQATT and CDR2 SNEGSKA come from the germline V gene (reference sequence). This CDR3 contains 14 residues. Trimming removed 4 bases from V and 1 base from J, with 12 bases in between. The CDR3 bases are TGCAGTGCTATTCCCGGGGCGGGCACAGATACGCAGTATTTT. Translated: CSAIPGAGTDTQYF.

The chain carries TRBV28 and TRBJ1-4, with D maybe TRBD1 (5 bases). Germline V gene lookup returns CDR1 MDHEN and CDR2 SYDVKM. Between the trimmed V and J ends, which lost 6 bases and 7 bases, there was a span of 15 bases. CDR3 length: 14 residues. CDR3 sequence reads: CASSPQGRGEKLFF. CDR3 DNA: TGTGCCAGCAGCCCTCAGGGCCGTGGTGAAAAACTGTTTTTT.

This clonotype was found many times. J is TRBJ1-1 and V is TRBV18; TRBD1 agrees at 10 bases. The J segment lost 11 bases and the V segment lost 4 bases, leaving 7 bases of the junction unmatched. Germline CDR1 reads KGHSH; CDR2 reads LQKENI. This CDR3 region has 13 residues. The CDR3 sequence: CASSLGQGKGAFF. In nucleotides, the CDR3 is TGTGCCAGCTCACTGGGACAGGGGAAGGGTGCTTTCTTT.

There are many counts of this clonotype. The chain joins TRBV20-1 to TRBJ1-2, with D unclear. The CDR3 loop spans 15 amino acids. Germline CDR1 is DFQATT and CDR2 is SNEGSKA (reference sequence). Trimming shortened V by 6 bases and J by 2 bases, and 19 bases separated the two germline ends. CDR3 bases: TGCAGTGCACCCCGGGCGGGCGCAAGGAACTATGGCTACACCTTC. Translating gives CSAPRAGARNYGYTF.

The table lists this clonotype with many counts. The chain has TRBV7-2 and TRBJ2-3, with a tentative D call TRBD2 (5 bases). Per germline, CDR1 SGHTA and CDR2 FQGNSA. The CDR3 sequence is 14 residues long. Trimming took off 1 base at V and 5 bases at J, with 10 bases between the two ends. The CDR3 loop is CASSLVWGEDTQYF. CDR3 DNA sequence: TGTGCCAGCAGCTTAGTGTGGGGAGAAGATACGCAGTATTTT.

In its sample, this clonotype was seen many times. V usage is TRBV7-3 and J usage is TRBJ1-1; D is perhaps TRBD1 (6 bases). CDR1 is SGHTA, CDR2 FQGTGA, per germline. Trimming left V 3 bases short and J 3 bases short, with 17 bases between. This CDR3 is built from 16 residues. The CDR3 DNA reads as TGTGCCAGCAGCTTTACCGGGACATTCGTTTACACTGAAGCTTTCTTT. This gives the protein CASSFTGTFVYTEAFF.

This clonotype appeared many times. This chain connects TRBV20-1 to TRBJ1-2; D not certain. Trimming removed 5 bases from V and 8 bases from J, with 15 bases in between. The germline V gene encodes CDR1 DFQATT and CDR2 SNEGSKA (reference sequence). CDR3 length equals 12 residues. CDR3 DNA: TGCAGTGCTCCCAGGTCGGGAGGCGGCTACACCTTC. This codes for CSAPRSGGGYTF.

This clonotype was recorded a few times. The gene calls are TRBV20-1 and TRBJ1-6, with TRBD1 matching 11 bases. Looked up from germline, CDR1 is DFQATT and CDR2 is SNEGSKA (reference sequence). Germline trimming cut 6 bases from V and 9 bases from J; bases unmatched to any gene: 7. The CDR3 sequence is 14 residues long. The CDR3 region is CSAGQGAGGSPLHF. DNA of the CDR3: TGCAGTGCCGGACAGGGGGCTGGTGGTTCACCCCTCCACTTT.

There are a few counts of this clonotype. The chain carries TRBV2 and TRBJ2-3; 8 nucleotides match TRBD2. CDR3 length: 14 amino acids. Germline lookup yields CDR1 SNHLY and CDR2 FYNNEI. Germline trimming cut 9 bases from V and 2 bases from J; bases unmatched to any gene: 7. CDR3 DNA: TGTGCCAGACGGGGGGGACTCCACACAGATACGCAGTATTTT. As protein: CARRGGLHTDTQYF.

Ten or more counts support this clonotype. This chain connects TRBV7-9 to TRBJ2-1, with unresolved D. Trimming removed 5 bases from V and 2 bases from J, with 4 bases in between. Germline V CDR1 and CDR2: SEHNR, FQNEAQ (reference sequence). This CDR3 has 12 amino acids. The CDR3 spells CASSHTYNEQFF. Written as DNA, the CDR3 is TGTGCCAGCAGCCACACCTACAATGAGCAGTTCTTC.

This clonotype was found a few times. This chain uses TRBV7-9 with TRBJ1-3, with D tentatively TRBD1 (5 bases). Germline V gives CDR1 SEHNR, CDR2 FQNEAQ (reference sequence). There are 15 residues in the CDR3. V was clipped by 4 bases and J by 0 bases, with 10 bases between them. CDR3 DNA: TGTGCCAGCAGCTCCGACAGAGACTCTGGAAACACCATATATTTT. Amino acids: CASSSDRDSGNTIYF.

This clonotype was found many times. This chain connects TRBV29-1 to TRBJ2-5, with 7 bases aligning to TRBD2. The CDR3 covers 13 residues. J was trimmed by 3 bases and V by 5 bases; bases with no gene match: 6. Germline lookup yields CDR1 SQVTM and CDR2 ANQGSEA. The CDR3 loop reads CSVSFAGEETQYF. CDR3 coding DNA: TGCAGCGTTAGTTTCGCGGGGGAAGAGACCCAGTACTTC.